The clone carrying this T cell receptor beta chain occurred many times. The antigen remains undetermined. This sample is part of a study of Graves' ophthalmopathy and Graves' hyperthyroidism. The germline gives CDR1 MNHEY, CDR2 SMNVEV (reference sequence). V gave up 2 bases and J gave up 8 bases, with 15 bases separating them. The CDR3 is made up of 14 amino acids. Study-wide points: Also, most clonotypes expanded in the thyroid above 0.001 frequency appeared in blood.

Each donor who had ophthalmopathy showed moderate-to-severe activity, a CAS of ≥3, a NOSPECS of ≥4, and a duration under 3 months. RNA transcripts provided the template for amplifying TCR beta CDR3 regions. The workflow started with a first-round RT-PCR run with HTBI primers and then moved on to a second-round multiplex PCR. One entry per CDR3 protein results from TCRdb running MiXCR on the multiplex PCR reads. The sample holds over 450,000 distinct CDR3 sequences, roughly 14% seen once. Material: blood. This receptor was obtained from a woman aged 25 to 39 with Graves' ophthalmopathy. V usage is TRBV27 and J usage is TRBJ1-2, with D unclear. Here the CDR3 DNA reads TGTGCCAGCAGTTTAAAGAACTCCCCTCTGGGCTACACCTTC. Protein product: CASSLKNSPLGYTF.